What follows is one T cell receptor beta chain and its context. Its antigen remains unidentified. Other DNA variants within this sample encode the same CDR3. The sample belongs to a study of shared clonotypes between healthy human individuals. This CDR3 has 13 residues. Trimming shortened V by 2 bases and J by 6 bases, and 8 bases separated the two germline ends. In germline, CDR1 is KGHSH, CDR2 LQKENI. The study's findings and limits: Among donors, clonotype sharing was expected to be affected by sequencing depth.

A deep-level run was used for the assay. The data were produced by immunoSEQ multiplex PCR, yet TCRdb's version contains in-frame clones alone and is incomplete. The sample records some 2.3 million clones, more than 85% being singletons. The chain employs TRBV18 and TRBJ2-1, with D uncertain. The sample was naive CD4+ T cells from PBMCs. Regarding subset: CD45RA+ positively selected. The source of this sequence is a man aged 18 to 29 in good health. Some clones in this sample may be carry-over from other donors' samples. The CDR3 loop reads CASSPGLGNEQFF. In DNA form, the CDR3 reads TGTGCCAGCTCACCAGGATTAGGCAATGAGCAGTTCTTC. The full variable domain, completed using reference TRBV18 and TRBJ2-1, is NAGVMQNPRHLVRRRGQEARLRCSPMKGHSHVYWYRQLPEEGLKFMVYLQKENIIDESGMPKERFSAEFPKEGPSILRIQQVVRGDSAAYFCASSPGLGNEQFFGPGTRLTVL.